These 10 T cell receptor beta chains originate from one sample sequenced in a study of molecular identifiers for immune sequencing clone quantification. TCRdb reprocessed the PCR reads via MiXCR and lists one record per CDR3 protein. The table records around 470,000 distinct CDR3 sequences, roughly 26% of them present only once. Specimen: naive CD8+ T cells from blood, with Jurkat cell RNA spiked in. The subset is: FACS-sorted CD8+CD4-CCR7+CD45RA+ naive T cells. All receptors come from a human donor in good health. Some libraries in this study had Jurkat cell RNA spiked in.

This clonotype has only one observation. A much larger clone sits a single nucleotide away, making a read error possible. This sequence joins TRBV9 and TRBJ1-1; the D gene is possibly TRBD1 (5 bases). This CDR3 is built from 14 residues. Deletions cut 3 bases from V and 3 bases from J, with 12 bases between. Germline V lookup: CDR1 SGDLS, CDR2 YYNGEE. CDR3 amino acids: CASSAEGLDTEAFF. For the CDR3, the DNA is TGTGCCAGCAGCGCAGAGGGGCTGGACACTGAAGCTTTCTTT.

This clonotype came up many times. The chain combines TRBV13 with TRBJ2-5; D ambiguous. CDR1 and CDR2 from the germline V gene are PRHDT and FYEKMQ (reference sequence). V lost 4 bases to trimming and J lost 3 bases, with 9 bases between them. The CDR3 extends over 13 amino acids. Here the CDR3 DNA reads TGTGCCAGCAGCTCCGTTGGGGAAGAGACCCAGTACTTC. This encodes CASSSVGEETQYF.

The chain has TRBV6-1 and TRBJ2-7; D is possibly TRBD1 (5 bases). The CDR3 contains 13 residues. The germline gives CDR1 MNHNS, CDR2 SASEGT. V was clipped by 10 bases and J by 4 bases, with 17 bases between them. The CDR3 here is CATRPGFGYEQYF. Written as DNA, the CDR3 is TGTGCCACACGTCCAGGGTTTGGTTACGAGCAGTACTTC.

In this sample, this clonotype turned up many times. The rearrangement joins TRBV29-1 to TRBJ2-3; D tentatively reads TRBD1 or TRBD2 (5 bases each). Germline V gene lookup returns CDR1 SQVTM and CDR2 ANQGSEA. V lost 3 bases and J lost 11, with 15 bases in between. There are 12 residues in the CDR3. DNA of the CDR3: TGCAGCGTTGAGAAAATTGGGGACGAGCAGTATTTT. Its protein is CSVEKIGDEQYF.

Concerning this clonotype: A much larger clone is a single base away; this may be a read error. This chain connects TRBV23-1 to TRBJ2-5; 7 positions agree with TRBD1. TRBV23-1 is noted as an ORF with a role that remains uncertain. The CDR3 is 16 residues long. The CDR3 spells CASSLPTGDRQETQCF. As DNA, the CDR3 is TGCGCCAGCAGTCTCCCCACAGGGGACCGCCAAGAGACCCAGTGCTTC.

The V call is TRBV12-3 or TRBV12-4, the J call TRBJ2-6; D is unclear. The V and J ends lost 3 bases and 0 bases respectively, with 12 bases between them. This CDR3 contains 17 residues. This chain's CDR3 is CASSLGGLSSGANVLTF. CDR3 nucleotides: TGTGCCAGCAGTTTGGGCGGTCTGAGCTCTGGGGCCAACGTCCTGACTTTC.

As for this clonotype: A much larger clone sits a single nucleotide away, making a read error possible. The rearrangement links TRBV20-1 to TRBJ2-7, with D tentatively TRBD2 (5 bases). The germline V gene encodes CDR1 DFQATT and CDR2 SNEGSKA (reference sequence). The CDR3 is made up of 13 amino acids. Trimming took off 6 bases at V and 3 bases at J, with 15 bases between the two ends. The DNA for the CDR3 is TGCAGTGCCCGGCGTGCGGACTTCTACGAGCAGTACTTC. This codes for CSARRADFYEQYF.

Many counts were recorded for this clonotype. The chain carries TRBV29-1 and TRBJ2-1; 10 nucleotides agree with TRBD1. Germline assignment: CDR1 SQVTM and CDR2 ANQGSEA. This CDR3 contains 13 residues. With V trimmed by 6 bases and J by 8 bases, 7 bases remained unmatched. The chain's CDR3 is CSVIPGQGYEQFF. CDR3 bases: TGCAGCGTGATACCGGGACAGGGGTATGAGCAGTTCTTC.

A few counts support this clonotype. This chain links TRBV6-5 with TRBJ2-7, with 7 bases fitting TRBD2. The germline CDR1 and CDR2 sequences are MNHEY and SVGAGI. The CDR3 consists of 15 residues. The ends lost 3 bases at V and 2 bases at J; junction bases unmatched: 7. The CDR3 nucleotides are TGTGCCAGCAGTTATCGAGCGGGGCTTCCCTACGAGCAGTACTTC. This sequence encodes CASSYRAGLPYEQYF.

Note on this clonotype: Given a much more abundant clone one base away, this may be a read error. The rearrangement links TRBV12-3 or TRBV12-4 to TRBJ2-4; the D is unclear. This CDR3 comprises 14 residues. The DNA of the CDR3 is TGTGCCAGCAGTGTACACATAGCCAAAAGCATTCAGTACTTC. It is translated as CASSVHIAKSIQYF.